This T cell receptor (beta chain) was captured by sequencing in a study of cytomegalovirus exposure and HLA in healthy donors. This PCR relied on a set of 60 Vbeta primers and 13 Jbeta primers. Data came from immunoSEQ multiplex PCR; TCRdb stores just in-frame clones and leaves some out. The sample shows 100,000 or so clones, more than 60% of them seen only once. This CDR3 region has 15 residues. Germline loops: CDR1 MNHEY, CDR2 SMNVEV (reference sequence). V was pared by 5 bases and J by 4 bases, with 17 bases between. The chain recombines TRBV27 with TRBJ1-2; D is possibly TRBD1 (5 bases). Sequencing used PBMCs. The sequence was obtained from a man aged 25-45 years in good health and CMV-seronegative. This CDR3 reads CASSLWAGVPYGYTF. The CDR3 nucleotides read TGTGCCAGCAGTCTATGGGCGGGGGTTCCCTATGGCTACACCTTC.